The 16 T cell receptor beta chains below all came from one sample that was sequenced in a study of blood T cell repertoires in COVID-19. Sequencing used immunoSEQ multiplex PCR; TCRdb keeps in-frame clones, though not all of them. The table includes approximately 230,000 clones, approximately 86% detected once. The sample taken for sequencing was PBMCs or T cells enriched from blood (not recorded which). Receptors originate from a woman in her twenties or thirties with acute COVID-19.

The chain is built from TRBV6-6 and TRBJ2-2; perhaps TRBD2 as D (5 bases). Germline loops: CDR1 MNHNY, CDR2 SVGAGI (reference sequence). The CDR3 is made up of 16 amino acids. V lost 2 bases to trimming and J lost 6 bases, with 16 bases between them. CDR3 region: CASSYRIVGRPGELFF. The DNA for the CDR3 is TGTGCCAGCAGTTACAGAATAGTAGGGAGACCCGGGGAGCTGTTTTTT.

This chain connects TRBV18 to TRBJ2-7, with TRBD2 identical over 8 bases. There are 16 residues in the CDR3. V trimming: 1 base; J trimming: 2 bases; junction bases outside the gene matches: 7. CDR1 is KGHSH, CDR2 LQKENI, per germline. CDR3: CASSPRGGLGTYEQYF. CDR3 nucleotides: TGTGCCAGCTCACCACGGGGGGGACTAGGAACCTACGAGCAGTACTTC.

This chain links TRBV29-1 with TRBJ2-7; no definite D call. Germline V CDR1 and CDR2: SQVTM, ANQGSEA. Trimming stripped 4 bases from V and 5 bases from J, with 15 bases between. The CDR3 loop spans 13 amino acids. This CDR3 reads CSVVSPRLHEQYF. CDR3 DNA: TGCAGCGTTGTATCACCGAGGCTACACGAGCAGTACTTC.

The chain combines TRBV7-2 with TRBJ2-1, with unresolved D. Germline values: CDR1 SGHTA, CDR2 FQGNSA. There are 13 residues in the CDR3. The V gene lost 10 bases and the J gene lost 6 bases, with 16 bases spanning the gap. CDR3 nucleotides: TGTGCCACCGAACTCGACCGGGTCAATGAGCAGTTCTTC. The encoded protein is CATELDRVNEQFF.

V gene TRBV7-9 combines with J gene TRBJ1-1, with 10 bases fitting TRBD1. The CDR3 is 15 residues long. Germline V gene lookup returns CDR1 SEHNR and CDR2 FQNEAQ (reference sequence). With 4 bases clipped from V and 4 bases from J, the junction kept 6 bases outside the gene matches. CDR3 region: CASSSSRTGGTEAFF. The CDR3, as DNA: TGTGCCAGCAGCTCTTCTCGGACAGGGGGCACTGAAGCTTTCTTT.

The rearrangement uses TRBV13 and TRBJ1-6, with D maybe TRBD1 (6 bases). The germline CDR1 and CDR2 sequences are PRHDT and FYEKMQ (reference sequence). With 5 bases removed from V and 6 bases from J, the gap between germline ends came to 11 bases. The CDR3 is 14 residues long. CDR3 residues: CASSPGQFNSPLHF. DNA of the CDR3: TGTGCCAGCAGCCCCGGACAGTTTAATTCACCCCTCCACTTT.

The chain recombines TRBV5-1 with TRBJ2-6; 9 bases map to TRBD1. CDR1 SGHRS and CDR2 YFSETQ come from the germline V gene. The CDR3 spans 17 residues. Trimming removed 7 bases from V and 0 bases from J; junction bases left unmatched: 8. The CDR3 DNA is TGCGCCAGCGGCGGTGGACAGGGGCTCTCTGGGGCCAACGTCCTGACTTTC. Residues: CASGGGQGLSGANVLTF.

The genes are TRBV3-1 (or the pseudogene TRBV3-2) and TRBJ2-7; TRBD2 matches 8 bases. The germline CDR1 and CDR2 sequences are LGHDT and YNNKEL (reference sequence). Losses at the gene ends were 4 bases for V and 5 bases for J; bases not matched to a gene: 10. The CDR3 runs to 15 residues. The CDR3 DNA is TGTGCCAGCAGCCCCACGGGAGGGAGAGGTAACGAGCAGTACTTC. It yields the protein CASSPTGGRGNEQYF.

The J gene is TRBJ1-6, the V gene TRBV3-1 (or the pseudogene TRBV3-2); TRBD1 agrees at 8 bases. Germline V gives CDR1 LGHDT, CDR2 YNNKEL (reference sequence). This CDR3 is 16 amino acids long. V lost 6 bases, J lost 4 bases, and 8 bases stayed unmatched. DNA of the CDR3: TGTGCCAGCAGTCACAGGGGGTCTAGTTATAATTCACCCCTCCACTTT. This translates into CASSHRGSSYNSPLHF.

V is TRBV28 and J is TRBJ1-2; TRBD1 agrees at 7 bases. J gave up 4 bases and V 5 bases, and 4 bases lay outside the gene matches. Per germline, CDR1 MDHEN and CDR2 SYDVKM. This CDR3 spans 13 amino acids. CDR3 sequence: CASSKRQGYGYTF. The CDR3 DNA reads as TGTGCCAGCAGTAAACGACAGGGCTATGGCTACACCTTC.

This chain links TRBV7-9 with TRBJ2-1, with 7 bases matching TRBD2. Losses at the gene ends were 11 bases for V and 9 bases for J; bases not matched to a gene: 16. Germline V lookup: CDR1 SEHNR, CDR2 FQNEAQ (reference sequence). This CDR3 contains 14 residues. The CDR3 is CALPDGRSIGEQFF. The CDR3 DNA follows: TGTGCCCTCCCCGACGGGAGGTCGATCGGTGAGCAGTTCTTC.

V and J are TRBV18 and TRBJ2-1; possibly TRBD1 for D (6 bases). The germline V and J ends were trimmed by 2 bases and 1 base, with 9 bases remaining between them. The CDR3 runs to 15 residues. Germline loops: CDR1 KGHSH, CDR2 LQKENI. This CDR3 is CASSPGQGSYNEQFF. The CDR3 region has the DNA TGTGCCAGCTCACCAGGGCAGGGGTCCTACAATGAGCAGTTCTTC.

CDR3 sequence reads: CAIHRPGAQETQYF. In nucleotides, the CDR3 is TGTGCCATTCACCGACCTGGGGCGCAAGAGACCCAGTACTTC. The chain recombines TRBV10-3 with TRBJ2-5, with a weak D call TRBD1 (5 bases). Germline values: CDR1 ENHRY, CDR2 SYGVKD. V lost 9 bases and J lost 2, with 16 bases in between. The CDR3 covers 14 residues.

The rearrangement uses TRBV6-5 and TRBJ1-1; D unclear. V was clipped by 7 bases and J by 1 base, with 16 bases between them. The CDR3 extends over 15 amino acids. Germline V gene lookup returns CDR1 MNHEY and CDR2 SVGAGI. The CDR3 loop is CASIAVTPPNTEAFF. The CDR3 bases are TGTGCCAGCATAGCGGTGACACCCCCGAACACTGAAGCTTTCTTT.

CDR3 sequence: CASSRRLGATESNQPQHF. The CDR3 coding sequence is TGTGCCAGTAGTCGGCGACTGGGGGCGACAGAGTCCAATCAGCCCCAGCATTTT. This chain connects TRBV19 to TRBJ1-5; tentative D call: TRBD1 (6 bases). The CDR3 sequence is 18 residues long. Germline V gives CDR1 LNHDA, CDR2 SQIVND (reference sequence). V was shortened by 5 bases and J by 3 bases, with 23 bases between the two germline ends. Full variable domain (missing parts from reference TRBV19 and TRBJ1-5): DGGITQSPKYLFRKEGQNVTLSCEQNLNHDAMYWYRQDPGQGLRLIYYSQIVNDFQKGDIAEGYSVSREKKESFPLTVTSAQKNPTAFYLCASSRRLGATESNQPQHFGDGTRLSIL.

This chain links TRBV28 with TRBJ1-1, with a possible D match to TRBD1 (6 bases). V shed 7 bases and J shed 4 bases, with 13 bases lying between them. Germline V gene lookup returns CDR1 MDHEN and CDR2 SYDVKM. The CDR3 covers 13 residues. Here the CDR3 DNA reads TGTGCCAGCACCGAGGCAGGGGTCACTGAAGCTTTCTTT. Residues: CASTEAGVTEAFF.